Detailed here is one T cell receptor (beta chain). Time point reported: sample taken at primary tumor resection. Unsorted whole RNA from tumor, nontumor lung or frozen PBMC underwent sequencing. The sample belongs to a study of spatial heterogeneity in lung cancer. TCRdb independently ran MiXCR on the 5' RACE reads; one entry per CDR3 protein. The top ten hold about 26% of the sample, which has 30,000 to 45,000 distinct CDR3 sequences, around 7.5% seen once. The V gene end was trimmed by 2 bases and the J gene end by 0 bases; junction bases not matched to a gene: 0. CDR3 length: 15 amino acids. Germline CDR1 and CDR2: SGDLS and YYNGEE.

The source of this sequence is a male donor with early-stage non-small cell lung cancer. This specimen was PBMCs, taken at surgery. V is TRBV9 and J is TRBJ2-1; 9 bases match TRBD2. CDR3 DNA: TGTGCCAGCAGCGTTAGCGGGAGCTCCTACAATGAGCAGTTCTTC. Translated, it gives CASSVSGSSYNEQFF.